These 13 T cell receptor beta chains were sequenced from one sample in a study of T cells after yellow fever vaccination. Using its own MiXCR run on the 5' RACE reads, TCRdb lists one record per CDR3 protein. The table includes 510,000 or so distinct CDR3 sequences, 15% to 20% detected once. The input for sequencing was PBMCs, taken 15 days after the yellow fever booster vaccination. These receptors were taken from a man aged 25-40 years who received the YFV17D yellow fever vaccine.

The chain recombines TRBV4-3 with TRBJ2-3; 10 nucleotides agree with TRBD2. Losses at the gene ends were 0 bases for V and 6 bases for J; bases not matched to a gene: 6. Germline assignment: CDR1 LGHNA and CDR2 YSLEER. This CDR3 is built from 16 residues. CDR3 coding DNA: TGCGCCAGCAGCCAAGAAGGTAGCGGGGGGTTCGATACGCAGTATTTT. Its translation: CASSQEGSGGFDTQYF.

This clonotype was observed a handful of times. The CDR3 DNA follows: TGTGCCAGCAGCAAGACAGGGTCGGGGGAGCAGTTCTTC. Translation: CASSKTGSGEQFF. This sequence joins TRBV14 and TRBJ2-1; the match to TRBD1 covers 7 bases. This CDR3 has 13 residues. V shed 5 bases and J 10 bases; nucleotides not matched to a gene: 8. Germline lookup yields CDR1 SGHDN and CDR2 FVKESK. Variable domain in full (rest from reference TRBV14 and TRBJ2-1): EAGVTQFPSHSVIEKGQTVTLRCDPISGHDNLYWYRRVMGKEIKFLLHFVKESKQDESGMPNNRFLAERTGGTYSTLKVQPAELEDSGVYFCASSKTGSGEQFFGPGTRLTVL.

The V gene is TRBV5-1, the J gene TRBJ1-5; D is perhaps TRBD1 (6 bases). The V end lost 0 bases, the J end lost 7 bases, and 11 bases lay between the germline ends. Germline CDR1 SGHRS, CDR2 YFSETQ. This CDR3 region has 14 residues. The DNA for the CDR3 is TGCGCCAGCAGCTTGGTGGCAGGGGACCAGCCCCAGCATTTT. It encodes CASSLVAGDQPQHF.

The rearrangement links TRBV6-4 to TRBJ2-1, with D perhaps TRBD2 (6 bases). Germline V gene data show CDR1 as MRHNA and CDR2 as SNTAGT. The CDR3 loop spans 11 amino acids. Trimming removed 8 bases at V and 8 bases at J, with 10 bases between. The CDR3 bases are TGTGCCAGCCTGTGGGGGGATGAGCAGTTCTTC. Translated: CASLWGDEQFF.

The J gene is TRBJ1-2, the V gene TRBV12-3 or TRBV12-4, with D maybe TRBD1 (5 bases). Trimming took 1 base from V and 4 from J, leaving 10 bases between them. The CDR3 totals 14 residues. The DNA for the CDR3 is TGTGCCAGCAGTTTAGGCACAGGCGGCTATGGCTACACCTTC. Translated: CASSLGTGGYGYTF.

This clonotype was picked up a small number of times. V is TRBV5-5 and J is TRBJ2-2, with 9 positions matching TRBD1. Germline values: CDR1 SGHKS, CDR2 YYEKEE (reference sequence). The V and J ends lost 7 bases and 5 bases, in that order; junction bases with no gene match: 6. The CDR3 extends over 14 amino acids. The CDR3 here is CASLGQGRTGELFF. DNA for the CDR3: TGTGCCAGCCTGGGACAGGGAAGGACCGGGGAGCTGTTTTTT.

This clonotype was detected only a few times. V gene TRBV12-3 or TRBV12-4 combines with J gene TRBJ2-1, with D possibly matching TRBD2 (6 bases). The CDR3 covers 14 residues. Deletions cut 6 bases from V and 4 bases from J, with 13 bases between. CDR3 bases: TGTGCCAGCAGATCCGGGACTCCATACAATGAGCAGTTCTTC. Translation gives CASRSGTPYNEQFF.

This chain connects TRBV24-1 to TRBJ2-3; D is undetermined. This CDR3 is built from 16 residues. CDR1 and CDR2 (germline): KGHDR, SFDVKD. Between the trimmed V and J ends, which lost 5 bases and 3 bases, there was a span of 17 bases. CDR3 nucleotides: TGTGCCACCAGTGCCCAGGCGTGGGGTGGAACAGATACGCAGTATTTT. Translated: CATSAQAWGGTDTQYF.

The chain recombines TRBV5-1 with TRBJ2-7; 11 bases are shared with TRBD2. This CDR3 comprises 19 residues. V shed 1 base and J 5 bases; nucleotides not matched to a gene: 17. Per germline, CDR1 SGHRS and CDR2 YFSETQ. The CDR3 DNA reads TGCGCCAGCAGCTTGTGGGGGCGTGCTAGCGGGAGGAGGGAGGACGAGCAGTACTTC. This gives the protein CASSLWGRASGRREDEQYF.

J is TRBJ2-3 and V is TRBV7-2, with 7 nucleotides matching TRBD2. The CDR3 contains 15 residues. The V segment lost 5 bases and the J segment 1 base; nucleotides outside the gene matches: 6. Germline CDR1 SGHTA, CDR2 FQGNSA. The CDR3 loop reads CASSRSGMRTDTQYF. The CDR3 nucleotides are TGTGCCAGCAGCCGGAGCGGGATGCGCACAGATACGCAGTATTTT.

This chain uses TRBV28 with TRBJ2-1; 7 positions match TRBD2. V was clipped by 8 bases and J by 8 bases; unmatched bases: 15. The CDR3 contains 15 residues. Germline CDR1 is MDHEN and CDR2 is SYDVKM. CDR3 DNA: TGTGCCAGCTGCCTCGCGGGGGAGGTCTATGATGAGCAGTTCTTC. Encoded protein: CASCLAGEVYDEQFF. The variable domain in full, with the rest retrieved from reference TRBV28 and TRBJ2-1, is DVKVTQSSRYLVKRTGEKVFLECVQDMDHENMFWYRQDPGLGLRLIYFSYDVKMKEKGDIPEGYSVSREKKERFSLILESASTNQTSMYLCASCLAGEVYDEQFFGPGTRLTVL.

This rearrangement joins TRBV7-9 to TRBJ2-7; a possible D gene is TRBD2 (6 bases). This CDR3 comprises 12 residues. Germline V CDR1 and CDR2: SEHNR, FQNEAQ (reference sequence). CDR3: CASGGPSYEQYF. CDR3 nucleotides: TGTGCAAGTGGAGGGCCCTCCTACGAGCAGTACTTC.

This clonotype turned up a few times. The CDR3 loop reads CSARVGSTDTQYF. The CDR3 nucleotides read TGCAGTGCTAGAGTGGGTAGCACAGATACGCAGTATTTT. The chain combines TRBV20-1 with TRBJ2-3; D not resolved. The CDR3 has 13 residues. Germline values: CDR1 DFQATT, CDR2 SNEGSKA (reference sequence). V was cut by 1 base and J by 0 bases, with 5 bases left in between.